The 21 T cell receptor beta chains below were found in one sample sequenced in a study of T cell changes during pregnancy in multiple sclerosis. The protocol was immunoSEQ multiplex PCR, while the TCRdb copy is restricted to in-frame clones and leaves out a portion. Among around 80,000 clones listed, about 91% were seen once. Sequencing used peripheral blood, obtained before pregnancy. The receptors shown here come from a female donor with multiple sclerosis, enrolled in a pregnancy study.

J is TRBJ2-3 and V is TRBV27; 11 bases align to TRBD2. This CDR3 contains 16 residues. Per the germline V gene, CDR1 is MNHEY and CDR2 is SMNVEV (reference sequence). With 3 bases clipped from V and 4 bases from J, the junction kept 6 bases outside the gene matches. This chain's CDR3 is CASSFLLAGGADTQYF. The DNA for the CDR3 is TGTGCCAGCAGTTTCCTTCTAGCGGGAGGCGCAGATACGCAGTATTTT.

The chain uses TRBV2 and TRBJ1-4; a possible D gene is TRBD1 (5 bases). The CDR3 length is 16 residues. The germline CDR1 and CDR2 sequences are SNHLY and FYNNEI. V dropped 4 bases and J dropped 5 bases, with 17 bases sitting between them. The CDR3 region is CASSAGLGLGNEKLFF. CDR3 coding DNA: TGTGCCAGCAGTGCGGGACTCGGTTTAGGCAATGAAAAACTGTTTTTT.

This sequence joins TRBV7-9 and TRBJ2-1; 9 bases fit TRBD1. CDR1 is SEHNR and CDR2 is FQNEAQ in the germline V gene (reference sequence). The CDR3 totals 17 residues. V was pared by 5 bases and J by 1 base, with 9 bases of the junction left unmatched. The CDR3 bases are TGTGCCAGCAGCCCCCGGACAGGGGAGACGTCCTACAATGAGCAGTTCTTC. It yields the protein CASSPRTGETSYNEQFF. The entire variable domain, with the rest obtained from reference TRBV7-9 and TRBJ2-1, is as follows: DTGVSQNPRHKITKRGQNVTFRCDPISEHNRLYWYRQTLGQGPEFLTYFQNEAQLEKSRLLSDRFSAERPKGSFSTLEIQRTEQGDSAMYLCASSPRTGETSYNEQFFGPGTRLTVL.

CDR3 sequence reads: CASSDGGGNEQFF. The CDR3 DNA reads as TGTGCCAGCAGTGACGGGGGAGGCAATGAGCAGTTCTTC. The rearrangement joins TRBV2 to TRBJ2-1; the D gene is possibly TRBD2 (6 bases). The CDR3 extends over 13 amino acids. The germline gives CDR1 SNHLY, CDR2 FYNNEI. V was cut by 3 bases and J by 6 bases, with 9 bases left in between.

The V and J genes are TRBV18 and TRBJ1-1; TRBD1 agrees at 8 bases. Germline V gene data show CDR1 as KGHSH and CDR2 as LQKENI. V trimming: 5 bases; J trimming: 5 bases; junction bases outside the gene matches: 7. The CDR3 is 14 residues long. The CDR3 region is CASSYGQGRTEAFF. The CDR3 nucleotides are TGTGCCAGCTCATATGGACAGGGCCGGACTGAAGCTTTCTTT.

This clone was counted a single time. The rearrangement uses TRBV27 and TRBJ2-7; 7 bases map to TRBD2. Germline-derived CDR1 and CDR2 are MNHEY and SMNVEV (reference sequence). The CDR3 is 15 residues long. V shed 2 bases, J shed 2 bases, and the junction held 6 bases outside the gene matches. CDR3 residues: CASSLTLARTYEQYF. In DNA form, the CDR3 reads TGTGCCAGCAGTTTAACACTAGCGAGAACCTACGAGCAGTACTTC.

The gene calls are TRBV28 and TRBJ2-1; D not resolved. This CDR3 is built from 13 residues. V lost 6 bases and J lost 6, with 12 bases in between. The germline V gene has CDR1 MDHEN and CDR2 SYDVKM. The CDR3: CASREISGNEQFF. The CDR3 DNA is TGTGCCAGCAGGGAGATATCGGGCAATGAGCAGTTCTTC. Based on the CDR3 plus reference TRBV28 and TRBJ2-1, the full variable domain is DVKVTQSSRYLVKRTGEKVFLECVQDMDHENMFWYRQDPGLGLRLIYFSYDVKMKEKGDIPEGYSVSREKKERFSLILESASTNQTSMYLCASREISGNEQFFGPGTRLTVL.

The J gene is TRBJ1-2, the V gene TRBV28; possible D gene TRBD1, 5 bases. Trimming removed 6 bases at V and 4 bases at J, with 12 bases between. The CDR3 spans 13 residues. Germline V CDR1 and CDR2: MDHEN, SYDVKM. The CDR3 DNA is TGTGCCAGCAGGGGGATGACAGTCTATGGCTACACCTTC. Translated: CASRGMTVYGYTF.

The chain links TRBV14 to TRBJ1-2; D remains unclear. Germline CDR1 is SGHDN and CDR2 is FVKESK. The CDR3 consists of 12 residues. Between the trimmed V and J ends, which lost 0 bases and 7 bases, there was a span of 6 bases. CDR3 region: CASSQDRGGYTF. CDR3 sequence (DNA): TGTGCCAGCAGCCAAGACAGAGGTGGCTACACCTTC.

This clone was observed once. The rearrangement joins TRBV7-6 to TRBJ2-7; D is perhaps TRBD2 (5 bases). The CDR3 sequence is 19 residues long. V lost 1 base to trimming and J lost 0 bases, with 22 bases between them. Germline values: CDR1 SGHVS, CDR2 FNYEAQ. CDR3 residues: CASSLVWTHGGPSSYEQYF. The CDR3 nucleotides are TGTGCCAGCAGCTTAGTTTGGACCCATGGAGGCCCCAGCTCCTACGAGCAGTACTTC. Full variable domain (missing parts from reference TRBV7-6 and TRBJ2-7): GAGVSQSPRYKVTKRGQDVALRCDPISGHVSLYWYRQALGQGPEFLTYFNYEAQQDKSGLPNDRFSAERPEGSISTLTIQRTEQRDSAMYRCASSLVWTHGGPSSYEQYFGPGTRLTVT.

The V call is TRBV6-5, the J call TRBJ1-5; TRBD1 matches 8 bases. Looked up from germline, CDR1 is MNHEY and CDR2 is SVGAGI. The CDR3 runs 16 residues. The V and J ends lost 4 bases and 3 bases, in that order; junction bases with no gene match: 8. The CDR3 DNA sequence: TGTGCCAGCAGTTCCTTCGACAGGGGCGACAATCAGCCCCAGCATTTT. This gives the protein CASSSFDRGDNQPQHF.

V usage is TRBV19 and J usage is TRBJ2-7, with TRBD2 matching over 8 bases. This CDR3 spans 15 amino acids. Trimming at V came to 6 bases and at J to 3 bases, leaving 10 bases not matched to a gene. The germline CDR1 and CDR2 sequences are LNHDA and SQIVND (reference sequence). The CDR3 DNA reads TGTGCCAGTAGCCGAGCGGGAGAATCGTACTACGAGCAGTACTTC. This codes for CASSRAGESYYEQYF.

V usage is TRBV6-5 and J usage is TRBJ2-1; TRBD2 matches 10 bases. This CDR3 contains 16 residues. CDR1 and CDR2 (germline): MNHEY, SVGAGI. V gave up 4 bases and J gave up 5 bases; unmatched junction bases: 8. The CDR3 here is CASSLDLAGGHNEQFF. The CDR3 DNA reads TGTGCCAGCAGTTTAGACTTAGCGGGAGGTCACAATGAGCAGTTCTTC.

This chain joins TRBV18 and TRBJ2-7, with a possible D match to TRBD1 (5 bases). Trimming stripped 1 base from V and 1 base from J, with 17 bases between. The CDR3 sequence is 17 residues long. Germline CDR1 is KGHSH and CDR2 is LQKENI. The CDR3 here is CASSPLPVTELSYEQYF. Here the CDR3 DNA reads TGTGCCAGCTCACCACTCCCGGTGACAGAGTTGTCCTACGAGCAGTACTTC.

This chain connects TRBV30 to TRBJ1-2; 8 bases are shared with TRBD1. This CDR3 region has 14 residues. The V gene's germline CDR1 is GTSNPN and CDR2 SVGIG (reference sequence). V lost 4 bases, J lost 3 bases, and 7 bases stayed unmatched. CDR3 residues: CAWTPRGQDYGYTF. CDR3 bases: TGTGCCTGGACCCCCAGGGGGCAGGACTATGGCTACACCTTC.

V and J are TRBV2 and TRBJ1-5; D unclear. This CDR3 has 13 amino acids. Germline V gives CDR1 SNHLY, CDR2 FYNNEI. Trimming took off 6 bases at V and 0 bases at J, with 6 bases between the two ends. CDR3 sequence: CASSQASNQPQHF. The CDR3 DNA sequence: TGTGCCAGCAGCCAGGCTAGCAATCAGCCCCAGCATTTT. The variable domain in full, completed from reference TRBV2 and TRBJ1-5, reads EPEVTQTPSHQVTQMGQEVILRCVPISNHLYFYWYRQILGQKVEFLVSFYNNEISEKSEIFDDQFSVERPDGSNFTLKIRSTKLEDSAMYFCASSQASNQPQHFGDGTRLSIL.

This chain connects TRBV4-1 to TRBJ1-5; 11 bases are shared with TRBD1. Trimming at V came to 1 base and at J to 7 bases, leaving 9 bases not matched to a gene. The CDR3 is 17 residues long. Germline assignment: CDR1 MGHRA and CDR2 YSYEKL. DNA for the CDR3: TGCGCCAGCAGCCAAGGGGGCGGACAGGGGGCTTGGCAGCCCCAGCATTTT. Its translation: CASSQGGGQGAWQPQHF.

CDR3 region: CASSWGHSNTEAFF. The CDR3 nucleotides read TGCGCCAGCAGCTGGGGACACTCGAACACTGAAGCTTTCTTT. The chain joins TRBV5-1 to TRBJ1-1; maybe TRBD1 (6 bases). The germline V gene has CDR1 SGHRS and CDR2 YFSETQ. Trimming took 3 bases from V and 1 from J, leaving 10 bases between them. The CDR3 is 14 residues long.

The chain recombines TRBV18 with TRBJ1-3; D call uncertain. In germline, CDR1 is KGHSH, CDR2 LQKENI. V lost 6 bases to trimming and J lost 0 bases, with 15 bases between them. The CDR3 has 16 amino acids. CDR3 DNA sequence: TGTGCCAGCTCCCCTAAGCCGCAACGCTCTGGAAACACCATATATTTT. This codes for CASSPKPQRSGNTIYF.

The genes are TRBV6-5 and TRBJ1-1; 7 nucleotides match TRBD1. Per germline, CDR1 MNHEY and CDR2 SVGAGI. The V and J ends lost 0 bases and 1 base, in that order; junction bases with no gene match: 5. CDR3 length equals 16 residues. CDR3 residues: CASSYSRGQANTEAFF. The CDR3, as DNA: TGTGCCAGCAGTTACTCAAGGGGGCAGGCGAACACTGAAGCTTTCTTT.

The V and J genes are TRBV5-1 and TRBJ1-1; 8 bases are a match to TRBD1. CDR1 and CDR2 (germline): SGHRS, YFSETQ. CDR3 length: 16 residues. Trimming took 3 bases from V and 0 from J; bases not matched to a gene: 7. CDR3 amino acids: CASSSDPTGVNTEAFF. The CDR3 DNA follows: TGCGCCAGCAGCTCGGATCCGACAGGGGTGAACACTGAAGCTTTCTTT.